This is a list of T cell receptor beta chains from one sample in a study of beta chain features in type 1 diabetes. Clones were sequenced by immunoSEQ multiplex PCR, and TCRdb holds only the in-frame ones, with some missing. The sample has approximately 400,000 clones, about 16% seen once. The specimen was naive CD4+ T cells from blood. Receptor source: a woman aged 18-29 years in good health. Both conserved end residues are part of each CDR3. Each record gives: V gene, D gene, clone size, J gene, CDR3 DNA, CDR3 protein. A D gene is named only where the DNA matches it firmly. Expanded clones are given a class, and other clones once, few, many or no size at all.

v_gene: TRBV18; d_gene: NA; abundance: NA; j_gene: TRBJ1-4; CDR3nt: TGTGCCAGCTCACCGTTACAGAAAGAAAAACTGTTTTTT; CDR3aa: CASSPLQKEKLFF
v_gene: TRBV4-3; d_gene: TRBD2; abundance: few; j_gene: TRBJ2-1; CDR3nt: TGCGCCAGCAGCCAAGATGGTTCTAGCGGGAGGGTTGAGCAGTTCTTC; CDR3aa: CASSQDGSSGRVEQFF
v_gene: TRBV15; d_gene: TRBD2; abundance: NA; j_gene: TRBJ2-7; CDR3nt: TGTGCCACCAGCCTCGCTAGCGGGATCTACGAGCAGTACTTC; CDR3aa: CATSLASGIYEQYF
v_gene: TRBV5-1; d_gene: NA; abundance: NA; j_gene: TRBJ1-4; CDR3nt: TGCGCCAGCAGCTCCCGGGGGGGCCCTAATGAAAAACTGTTTTTT; CDR3aa: CASSSRGGPNEKLFF
v_gene: TRBV5-4; d_gene: TRBD2; abundance: few; j_gene: TRBJ2-5; CDR3nt: TGTGCCAGCAGCGTGCGGGAGGGCCTGGAGACCCAGTACTTC; CDR3aa: CASSVREGLETQYF
v_gene: TRBV7-9; d_gene: TRBD1; abundance: NA; j_gene: TRBJ1-5; CDR3nt: TGTGCCAGCAGTATTGGGACGGGACAGGGGAATCAGCCCCAGCATTTT; CDR3aa: CASSIGTGQGNQPQHF
v_gene: TRBV7-2; d_gene: TRBD2; abundance: NA; j_gene: TRBJ2-1; CDR3nt: TGTGCCAGCAGGGGGGCGGGACTAGCAAACAATGAGCAGTTCTTC; CDR3aa: CASRGAGLANNEQFF
v_gene: TRBV4-1; d_gene: TRBD1; abundance: NA; j_gene: TRBJ1-5; CDR3nt: TGCGCCAGCAGCCGCACGGACCCGGGACAGGGGGCTCTAAATCAGCCCCAGCATTTT; CDR3aa: CASSRTDPGQGALNQPQHF
v_gene: TRBV5-1; d_gene: TRBD1; abundance: NA; j_gene: TRBJ2-3; CDR3nt: TGCGCCAGCAGCCTTGGGACAGTTCAAACGCAGTATTTT; CDR3aa: CASSLGTVQTQYF
v_gene: TRBV30; d_gene: TRBD2; abundance: NA; j_gene: TRBJ2-3; CDR3nt: TGTGCCCGGCTAGGGGCGGGAGTGACGGGAGATACGCAGTATTTT; CDR3aa: CARLGAGVTGDTQYF
v_gene: TRBV7-3; d_gene: TRBD2; abundance: few; j_gene: TRBJ2-1; CDR3nt: TGTGCCAGCAGCCCTTCCGCGGGAGGGTCCTACAATGAGCAGTTCTTC; CDR3aa: CASSPSAGGSYNEQFF
v_gene: TRBV7-8; d_gene: TRBD1; abundance: few; j_gene: TRBJ1-2; CDR3nt: TGTGCCAGCAGCCTCACAGGGGGGCCTGGCTACACCTTC; CDR3aa: CASSLTGGPGYTF
v_gene: TRBV29-1; d_gene: NA; abundance: few; j_gene: TRBJ1-5; CDR3nt: TGCAGCGTGGGCGGTGGGGGGGATCAGCCCCAGCATTTT; CDR3aa: CSVGGGGDQPQHF
v_gene: TRBV27; d_gene: TRBD1; abundance: NA; j_gene: TRBJ1-1; CDR3nt: TGTGCCAGCAGTTTCGGACAGGGAGTCGCTTTCTTT; CDR3aa: CASSFGQGVAFF
v_gene: TRBV15; d_gene: NA; abundance: NA; j_gene: TRBJ2-3; CDR3nt: TGTGCCACCAGCAGAGATTCAGGTTCAAATACGCAGTATTTT; CDR3aa: CATSRDSGSNTQYF
v_gene: TRBV4-1; d_gene: TRBD1; abundance: few; j_gene: TRBJ1-1; CDR3nt: TGCGCCAGCAGCCAAGCCGGGACAGGGGATATCCACACTGAAGCTTTCTTT; CDR3aa: CASSQAGTGDIHTEAFF
v_gene: TRBV2; d_gene: NA; abundance: few; j_gene: TRBJ1-1; CDR3nt: TGTGCCAGCACCCGTGAGGTCGGCACTGAAGCTTTCTTT; CDR3aa: CASTREVGTEAFF
v_gene: TRBV10-3; d_gene: NA; abundance: few; j_gene: TRBJ2-3; CDR3nt: TGTGCCATCAGCAAGACTGAAACCGGCACAGATACGCAGTATTTT; CDR3aa: CAISKTETGTDTQYF
v_gene: TRBV4-1; d_gene: NA; abundance: once; j_gene: TRBJ2-7; CDR3nt: TGCGCCAGCAGCCGTCGGGTAGAGGACTACGAGCAGTACTTC; CDR3aa: CASSRRVEDYEQYF
v_gene: TRBV30; d_gene: NA; abundance: few; j_gene: TRBJ2-1; CDR3nt: TGTGCCTGTACGACAGGTTGGGAGCAGTTCTTC; CDR3aa: CACTTGWEQFF
v_gene: TRBV2; d_gene: NA; abundance: few; j_gene: TRBJ1-1; CDR3nt: TGTGCCAGCATGTACGGCACTGAAGCTTTCTTT; CDR3aa: CASMYGTEAFF
v_gene: TRBV7-9; d_gene: NA; abundance: NA; j_gene: TRBJ2-1; CDR3nt: TGTGCCAGCAGCTTAACACGATCCTTCAATGAGCAGTTCTTC; CDR3aa: CASSLTRSFNEQFF
v_gene: TRBV28; d_gene: TRBD2; abundance: few; j_gene: TRBJ2-1; CDR3nt: TGTGCCAGCAGGAAGAGCGGGAGCGCCTACAATGAGCAGTTCTTC; CDR3aa: CASRKSGSAYNEQFF
v_gene: TRBV27; d_gene: NA; abundance: NA; j_gene: TRBJ2-7; CDR3nt: TGTGCCAGCAGTTTCCCCAAACAGGGAGCCTACGAGCAGTACTTC; CDR3aa: CASSFPKQGAYEQYF
v_gene: TRBV4-3; d_gene: NA; abundance: NA; j_gene: TRBJ1-2; CDR3nt: TGCGCCAGCAGCCAAGAGGAGGGAGGCTATGGCTACACCTTC; CDR3aa: CASSQEEGGYGYTF
v_gene: TRBV6-5; d_gene: TRBD1; abundance: few; j_gene: TRBJ1-3; CDR3nt: TGTGCCAGCAGTGGGACAGTCTCTGGAAACACCATATATTTT; CDR3aa: CASSGTVSGNTIYF
v_gene: TRBV30; d_gene: NA; abundance: NA; j_gene: TRBJ1-5; CDR3nt: TGTGCCTGGAGTGTATCTTCGCAGCCCCAGCATTTT; CDR3aa: CAWSVSSQPQHF
v_gene: TRBV7-2; d_gene: NA; abundance: NA; j_gene: TRBJ2-5; CDR3nt: TGTGCCAGCAGCTCACTCCGAGAGACCCAGTACTTC; CDR3aa: CASSSLRETQYF
v_gene: TRBV7-9; d_gene: TRBD1; abundance: NA; j_gene: TRBJ2-2; CDR3nt: TGTGCCAGCAGCTTAACAGGGGCTGACACCGGGGAGCTGTTTTTT; CDR3aa: CASSLTGADTGELFF